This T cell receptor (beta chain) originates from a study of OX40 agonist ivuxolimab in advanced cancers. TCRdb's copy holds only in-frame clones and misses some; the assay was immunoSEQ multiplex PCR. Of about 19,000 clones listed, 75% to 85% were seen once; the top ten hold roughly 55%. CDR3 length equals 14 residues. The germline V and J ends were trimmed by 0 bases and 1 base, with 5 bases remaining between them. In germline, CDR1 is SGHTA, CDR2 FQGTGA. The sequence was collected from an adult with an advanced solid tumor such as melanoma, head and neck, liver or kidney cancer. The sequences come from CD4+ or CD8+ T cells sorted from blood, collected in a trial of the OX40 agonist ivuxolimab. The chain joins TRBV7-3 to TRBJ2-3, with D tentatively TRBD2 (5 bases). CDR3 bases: TGTGCCAGCAGCTTAACTAGCGGCACAGATACGCAGTATTTT. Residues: CASSLTSGTDTQYF. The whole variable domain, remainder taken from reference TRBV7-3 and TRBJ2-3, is GAGVSQTPSNKVTEKGKYVELRCDPISGHTALYWYRQSLGQGPEFLIYFQGTGAADDSGLPNDRFFAVRPEGSVSTLKIQRTERGDSAVYLCASSLTSGTDTQYFGPGTRLTVL.